The T cell receptor beta chain described here comes from a study of shared clonotypes between healthy human individuals. A remark on this clone: Its antigen is not known.

Some clones are missing from TCRdb's copy, which holds only in-frame ones; the method was immunoSEQ multiplex PCR. The sample records under 2.5 million clones, around 93% being singletons. Findings of the study overall: Sampling was confined to blood; repertoires within tissues likely differ.

Sequencing was done on a sample of naive CD4+ T cells from PBMCs. The sample's subset: CD45RA+ positively selected. The TCR sequence derives from a man aged 18 to 29 in good health. Some clones in this sample may be carry-over from other donors' samples.

The DNA of the CDR3 is TGTGCCAGCAGTGAATCAGGCTGGAATGAAAAACTGTTTTTT. Amino acid sequence: CASSESGWNEKLFF. This chain uses TRBV6-1 with TRBJ1-4, with D unclear. Trimming took off 2 bases at V and 5 bases at J, with 9 bases between the two ends. Germline V gives CDR1 MNHNS, CDR2 SASEGT. CDR3 length equals 14 residues.